Presented here are 25 T cell receptor beta chains from one specimen sequenced in a study of glioma-infiltrating T cells. The iRepertoire nested amplicon-rescue multiplex PCR amplified TCR alpha and beta CDR3s from RNA. TCRdb re-analysed the multiplex PCR reads in MiXCR, keeping a single row per CDR3 protein. The top ten clones hold 6.7% of a sample with over 70,000 distinct CDR3 sequences, about 25% of them seen once. The sequencing sample was made of glioma tissue, nonneoplastic brain tissue, or PBMCs (not recorded which). Receptors were obtained from a human donor with low-grade glioma or glioblastoma, undergoing nonglioma brain surgery, or in good health (not recorded which).

The chain combines TRBV18 with TRBJ2-1; 7 nucleotides line up with TRBD2. Germline trimming cut 8 bases from V and 2 bases from J; bases unmatched to any gene: 9. CDR1 and CDR2 (germline): KGHSH, LQKENI. The CDR3 sequence is 15 residues long. The CDR3 nucleotides read TGTGCCAGCCAGTCCGCTAGCGGAACCTACAATGAGCAGTTCTTC. This encodes CASQSASGTYNEQFF.

This clonotype was counted at least ten times. The chain joins TRBV6-1 to TRBJ2-3, with TRBD1 matching 7 bases. The CDR3 length is 16 residues. With V trimmed by 4 bases and J by 2 bases, 9 bases remained unmatched. In germline, CDR1 is MNHNS, CDR2 SASEGT. DNA of the CDR3: TGTGCCAGCAGTGGGCGAACCGGGACAGTCACAGATACGCAGTATTTT. It encodes CASSGRTGTVTDTQYF.

Concerning this clonotype itself: This may be a read error, as it is one base from a much larger clone. The chain recombines TRBV7-2 with TRBJ2-1, with D uncertain. V lost 3 bases and J 9 bases, leaving 12 bases between the germline ends. The CDR3 extends over 13 amino acids. Looked up from germline, CDR1 is SGHTA and CDR2 is FQGNSA. The CDR3: CASSFVATREQFF. The CDR3 DNA reads as TGTGCCAGCAGCTTTGTAGCCACTCGTGAGCAGTTCTTC.

Ten or more counts support this clonotype. This chain links TRBV15 with TRBJ2-7, with TRBD1 as a possible D gene (5 bases). The germline CDR1 and CDR2 sequences are LNHNV and YYDKDF (reference sequence). The CDR3 extends over 14 amino acids. V was cut by 1 base and J by 0 bases, with 7 bases left in between. CDR3 nucleotide sequence: TGTGCCACCAGCAGAGGCAGGGACTCCTACGAGCAGTACTTC. As protein: CATSRGRDSYEQYF.

The chain combines TRBV5-1 with TRBJ2-1; TRBD2 matches at 15 bases. The CDR3 is made up of 14 amino acids. CDR1 is SGHRS and CDR2 is YFSETQ in the germline V gene. The ends lost 4 bases at V and 9 bases at J; junction bases unmatched: 2. CDR3 sequence reads: CASSTGLAGGEQFF. The CDR3 coding sequence is TGCGCCAGCAGCACGGGACTAGCGGGAGGTGAGCAGTTCTTC.

This clonotype came up many times. J is TRBJ1-1 and V is TRBV5-1; 8 bases agree with TRBD1. Losses at the gene ends were 4 bases for V and 3 bases for J; bases not matched to a gene: 8. Germline CDR1 and CDR2: SGHRS and YFSETQ. This CDR3 spans 15 amino acids. The CDR3 DNA follows: TGCGCCAGCAGCCAGAGGGACAGGAGATACACTGAAGCTTTCTTT. As protein: CASSQRDRRYTEAFF.

By sample share, this clonotype is medium-sized. The J gene is TRBJ2-1, the V gene TRBV20-1, with TRBD2 as a possible D gene (5 bases). The CDR3 has 12 amino acids. The germline V gene encodes CDR1 DFQATT and CDR2 SNEGSKA (reference sequence). Trimming took 4 bases from V and 8 from J, leaving 12 bases between them. CDR3 sequence (DNA): TGCAGTGCTACACTAGAGTCCTATGAGCAGTTCTTC. This gives the protein CSATLESYEQFF.

This clonotype came up many times. V gene TRBV19 combines with J gene TRBJ2-3; D not certain. This CDR3 is 16 amino acids long. The germline V gene has CDR1 LNHDA and CDR2 SQIVND (reference sequence). Trimming took off 6 bases at V and 1 base at J, with 17 bases between the two ends. CDR3 in amino acids: CASRQVKLDRTDTQYF. The DNA for the CDR3 is TGTGCCAGTAGGCAAGTAAAGCTGGACCGCACAGATACGCAGTATTTT. Looking up the rest from reference TRBV19 and TRBJ2-3 gives the full variable domain: DGGITQSPKYLFRKEGQNVTLSCEQNLNHDAMYWYRQDPGQGLRLIYYSQIVNDFQKGDIAEGYSVSREKKESFPLTVTSAQKNPTAFYLCASRQVKLDRTDTQYFGPGTRLTVL.

The CDR3 sequence is CASSFGLNYNEQYF. The CDR3 DNA follows: TGTGCCAGCAGTTTTGGACTAAACTACAACGAGCAGTACTTC. V usage is TRBV27 and J usage is TRBJ2-7, with D maybe TRBD2 (6 bases). Germline V CDR1 and CDR2: MNHEY, SMNVEV (reference sequence). V gave up 3 bases and J gave up 5 bases, with 14 bases separating them. The CDR3 totals 14 residues.

V and J are TRBV7-9 and TRBJ1-1, with D unclear. V dropped 5 bases and J dropped 0 bases, with 10 bases sitting between them. This CDR3 is 14 amino acids long. Germline-derived CDR1 and CDR2 are SEHNR and FQNEAQ (reference sequence). The CDR3 nucleotides read TGTGCCAGCAGCCGGGAGCGGATGAACACTGAAGCTTTCTTT. Translating it yields CASSRERMNTEAFF.

On this clonotype itself: This may come from a read error, since a much larger clone is one base off. For the CDR3, the DNA is TGTGCCAGCAGCCTAAAACTAGGGACCCGGCAAGAGACCCAGTACTTC. Protein: CASSLKLGTRQETQYF. The chain links TRBV3-1 to TRBJ2-5; the D call may be TRBD1 or TRBD2 (5 bases each). Germline V lookup: CDR1 LGHDT, CDR2 YNNKEL (reference sequence). Trimming took 4 bases from V and 2 from J, leaving 17 bases between them. CDR3 length equals 16 residues.

Points on this clonotype: Possible read error: a much larger clone is one base away. This sequence joins TRBV19 and TRBJ1-2; D is unresolved. The V gene's germline CDR1 is LNHDA and CDR2 SQIVND (reference sequence). CDR3 length: 14 residues. This chain's CDR3 is CASSIGNTNCGYTF. CDR3 DNA sequence: TGTGCCAGTAGTATAGGGAACACCAACTGTGGCTACACCTTC.

This clonotype was seen repeatedly, ten times or more. For the CDR3, the DNA is TGTGCCAGCTCACCAAACATACCCCGCACAGATACGCAGTATTTT. Translation: CASSPNIPRTDTQYF. The chain recombines TRBV18 with TRBJ2-3, with D hard to call. Germline values: CDR1 KGHSH, CDR2 LQKENI. V dropped 2 bases and J dropped 1 base, with 10 bases sitting between them. The CDR3 totals 15 residues.

This clonotype has only a few counts. CDR3 residues: CASRNGHSNTEAFF. CDR3 nucleotide sequence: TGTGCCAGCAGAAATGGACATTCGAACACTGAAGCTTTCTTT. The V call is TRBV12-3 or TRBV12-4, the J call TRBJ1-1; a weak D match, TRBD1 (5 bases). V was shortened by 6 bases and J by 1 base, with 12 bases between the two germline ends. The CDR3 has 14 residues.

In its sample, this clonotype was seen many times. The chain couples TRBV6-1 to TRBJ1-5, with D possibly being TRBD1 (5 bases). The CDR3 extends over 13 amino acids. V dropped 5 bases and J dropped 5 bases, with 10 bases sitting between them. CDR1 and CDR2 from the germline V gene are MNHNS and SASEGT. CDR3: CASSRIRDQPQHF. The CDR3, as DNA: TGTGCCAGCAGTAGAATCAGGGATCAGCCCCAGCATTTT.

The chain employs TRBV3-1 and TRBJ2-7, with 7 positions matching TRBD2. The CDR3 length is 15 residues. The germline gives CDR1 LGHDT, CDR2 YNNKEL (reference sequence). J was trimmed by 5 bases and V by 4 bases; bases with no gene match: 11. Here the CDR3 reads CASSLPGLGFHEQYF. The CDR3 DNA reads TGTGCCAGCAGCCTACCAGGACTAGGGTTCCACGAGCAGTACTTC.

This clonotype was counted ten times or more. This chain links TRBV3-1 with TRBJ2-3; D may be TRBD2 (7 bases). This CDR3 has 17 amino acids. Trimming pared 4 bases from V and 5 bases from J, leaving 22 bases between. CDR1 LGHDT and CDR2 YNNKEL come from the germline V gene (reference sequence). CDR3 sequence (DNA): TGTGCCAGCAGCCGGCCCCAGGGGAGGGACATAAGAGATACGCAGTATTTT. Protein: CASSRPQGRDIRDTQYF.

On this clonotype: At one of its ends the junction is not consistent with the germline gene, which may arise from a read error. The rearrangement joins TRBV7-9 to TRBJ1-2; 11 nucleotides agree with TRBD1. The CDR3 is made up of 12 amino acids. The V gene's germline CDR1 is SEHNR and CDR2 FQNEAQ (reference sequence). CDR3 sequence reads: CASSPGQGGILF. CDR3 bases: TGTGCCAGCAGCCCGGGACAGGGGGGAATCCTCTTC.

This clonotype was picked up many times. V and J are TRBV7-2 and TRBJ1-1; TRBD1 matches at 7 bases. Trimming at V came to 4 bases and at J to 1 base, leaving 6 bases not matched to a gene. The length of the CDR3 is 15 residues. In germline, CDR1 is SGHTA, CDR2 FQGNSA. The CDR3 nucleotides are TGTGCCAGCAGCTGGTACAGGGGCCAGAACACTGAAGCTTTCTTT. Protein: CASSWYRGQNTEAFF.

This clonotype was picked up a small number of times. The V gene is TRBV11-2, the J gene TRBJ1-4; 10 bases are a match to TRBD1. Germline CDR1 and CDR2: SGHAT and FQNNGV. V was pared by 5 bases and J by 7 bases, with 7 bases of the junction left unmatched. The CDR3 runs to 15 residues. In DNA form, the CDR3 reads TGTGCCAGCAGCCCCCGGACAGGGGGTTCTGAAAAACTGTTTTTT. Protein: CASSPRTGGSEKLFF.

The chain combines TRBV7-6 with TRBJ2-7; TRBD1 might be the D (6 bases). The V end was cut by 4 bases, the J end by 4 bases, with 8 bases between. Germline lookup yields CDR1 SGHVS and CDR2 FNYEAQ. This CDR3 has 12 residues. The CDR3 coding sequence is TGTGCCAGCAGCTCCGGACAGTACGAGCAGTACTTC. This sequence encodes CASSSGQYEQYF.

As to this clonotype: A read error is possible here, since a much larger clone lies one base away. The chain is built from TRBV3-1 and TRBJ2-7; D is unclear. The CDR3 covers 14 residues. V lost 2 bases and J 4 bases, leaving 12 bases between the germline ends. Germline lookup yields CDR1 LGHDT and CDR2 YNNKEL (reference sequence). The CDR3, as DNA: TGTGCCAGCAGCCAACACCCAGCCCTATACGAGCAGTACTTC. Translating gives CASSQHPALYEQYF.

The sample holds many counts of this clonotype. This chain uses TRBV15 with TRBJ1-2; a weak D match, TRBD1 (5 bases). The V gene's germline CDR1 is LNHNV and CDR2 YYDKDF (reference sequence). CDR3 size: 15 residues. Trimming took off 2 bases at V and 7 bases at J, with 17 bases between the two ends. CDR3 residues: CATSRRDSSGGGYTF. In nucleotides, the CDR3 is TGTGCCACCAGCAGACGCGACAGCAGTGGCGGTGGCTACACCTTC.

By frequency in the sample, this clonotype is medium-sized (0.01 to 0.1%). The rearrangement uses TRBV15 and TRBJ2-3; D is ambiguous. The CDR3 length is 12 residues. V lost 0 bases, J lost 6 bases, and 4 bases lay in between. Germline V CDR1 and CDR2: LNHNV, YYDKDF (reference sequence). The chain's CDR3 is CATSRDFDTQYF. The CDR3 DNA reads as TGTGCCACCAGCAGAGATTTCGATACGCAGTATTTT.

The chain couples TRBV4-1 to TRBJ2-2; D is undetermined. The V gene lost 1 base and the J gene lost 0 bases, with 12 bases spanning the gap. The CDR3 consists of 17 residues. Germline CDR1 reads MGHRA; CDR2 reads YSYEKL. This CDR3 is CASSQGELTANTGELFF. The CDR3 DNA reads TGCGCCAGCAGCCAAGGGGAACTTACCGCGAACACCGGGGAGCTGTTTTTT.